The present TCR beta chain was sequenced within a study of blood T cell repertoires in COVID-19. On the study more broadly: Samples came from the United States, Italy and Spain, spanning acute and convalescent COVID-19.

The germline V gene encodes CDR1 MRHNA and CDR2 SNTAGT. This CDR3 comprises 10 residues. The V gene lost 6 bases and the J gene lost 5 bases, with 5 bases spanning the gap. Libraries were prepared by immunoSEQ multiplex PCR; TCRdb keeps only in-frame clonotypes and omits some of them. The sample carries some 300,000 clones, over 75% recorded once. The age range of participants was about 18 to 95 years, with residence in roughly 25 US areas. Source material: PBMCs or T cells enriched from blood (not recorded which). The receptor comes from a young man who had recovered from COVID-19. The V call is TRBV6-4, the J call TRBJ2-7; no clear D. The CDR3 nucleotides are TGTGCCAGCAGATCGGACGAGCAGTACTTC. This encodes CASRSDEQYF.